These 10 T cell receptor beta chains originate from one sample sequenced in a study of blood T cells in healthy people across ages. Through a sample-barcoded 5' primer and a J-beta primer mix, a second PCR was run for roughly 6 to 11 cycles. TCRdb itself ran the 5' RACE reads through MiXCR, one entry per CDR3 protein. The sample has 1.5 million to 2 million distinct CDR3 sequences, about 49% seen once. Sequencing was carried out using blood. The source of these receptors is a woman between 40 and 50 years old in good health.

This chain joins TRBV29-1 and TRBJ2-6; TRBD1 matches 10 bases. Germline V gene data show CDR1 as SQVTM and CDR2 as ANQGSEA. The CDR3 contains 16 residues. Trimming removed 3 bases from V and 1 base from J; junction bases left unmatched: 3. The CDR3, as DNA: TGCAGCGTTGAGACAGGGGGCCTTTCTGGGGCCAACGTCCTGACTTTC. Translated, it gives CSVETGGLSGANVLTF.

This clonotype was detected only a few times. The gene calls are TRBV10-3 and TRBJ2-5; perhaps TRBD2 as D (5 bases). Germline assignment: CDR1 ENHRY and CDR2 SYGVKD. The CDR3 length is 14 residues. The ends were cut back, 4 bases at V and 5 bases at J, with 14 bases in the middle. This CDR3 reads CAISVGSRQETQYF. As DNA, the CDR3 is TGTGCCATCAGTGTAGGGAGCCGTCAGGAGACCCAGTACTTC.

Comment on this clonotype: Its ends do not fully match the called genes, so a read error is possible. In nucleotides, the CDR3 is TGTGCCAGCAGCCAGATATATAACAGGGGGCTCTTCTACGAGCAGTACTTC. The encoded protein is CASSQIYNRGLFYEQYF. The chain employs TRBV4-1 and TRBJ2-7, with 9 nucleotides matching TRBD1. The CDR3 covers 17 residues. CDR1 is MGHRA, CDR2 YSYEKL, per germline.

The sample holds a few counts of this clonotype. The chain has TRBV28 and TRBJ2-7, with D perhaps matching TRBD2 (6 bases). The germline V gene encodes CDR1 MDHEN and CDR2 SYDVKM. Deletions cut 5 bases from V and 5 bases from J, with 19 bases between. CDR3 length: 15 amino acids. CDR3 protein: CASSPPMRGLDEQYF. In DNA, the CDR3 is TGTGCCAGCAGTCCCCCTATGCGGGGCTTGGACGAGCAGTACTTC.

This rearrangement joins TRBV28 to TRBJ2-1, with no clear D. The germline V and J ends were trimmed by 3 bases and 2 bases, with 11 bases remaining between them. The CDR3 is 15 residues long. Looked up from germline, CDR1 is MDHEN and CDR2 is SYDVKM. The CDR3 DNA is TGTGCCAGCAGTTTTCGCTCCCAAACCTACAATGAGCAGTTCTTC. Protein: CASSFRSQTYNEQFF.

J is TRBJ2-1 and V is TRBV18; TRBD2 is a possible D gene (7 bases). Germline V lookup: CDR1 KGHSH, CDR2 LQKENI. The CDR3 length is 15 residues. The ends were cut back, 1 base at V and 6 bases at J, with 13 bases in the middle. CDR3 in DNA: TGTGCCAGCTCACCACGGGGGGGCGTTGGCAATGAGCAGTTCTTC. It specifies CASSPRGGVGNEQFF. Combining the CDR3 with reference TRBV18 and TRBJ2-1 gives the whole variable domain NAGVMQNPRHLVRRRGQEARLRCSPMKGHSHVYWYRQLPEEGLKFMVYLQKENIIDESGMPKERFSAEFPKEGPSILRIQQVVRGDSAAYFCASSPRGGVGNEQFFGPGTRLTVL.

There are a few counts of this clonotype. CDR3 protein: CASSPPRGSDGDTQYF. The DNA for the CDR3 is TGTGCCAGCAGCCCCCCTAGGGGTAGCGATGGAGATACGCAGTATTTT. This chain uses TRBV7-2 with TRBJ2-3; D possibly matches TRBD1 or TRBD2 (5 bases each). This CDR3 is built from 16 residues. V gave up 5 bases and J gave up 5 bases, with 20 bases separating them. CDR1 and CDR2 (germline): SGHTA, FQGNSA.

This clonotype was recorded a few times. The V gene is TRBV12-3 or TRBV12-4, the J gene TRBJ2-4; maybe TRBD2 (5 bases). This CDR3 region has 16 residues. V lost 3 bases, J lost 0 bases, and 12 bases lay in between. The CDR3 region has the DNA TGTGCCAGCAGTTTTTCCGGGGAGTTAGCCAAAAACATTCAGTACTTC. Its protein product is CASSFSGELAKNIQYF.

This clonotype was detected a few times. CDR3 loop: CASSSTPLRTSTDTQYF. The CDR3 DNA follows: TGCGCCAGCAGCTCGACCCCTCTTCGGACAAGCACAGATACGCAGTATTTT. This chain joins TRBV5-1 and TRBJ2-3; a possible D gene is TRBD1 (5 bases). This CDR3 has 17 residues. V was shortened by 3 bases and J by 0 bases, with 17 bases between the two germline ends. Germline V gene sequence: CDR1 SGHRS, CDR2 YFSETQ.

This clonotype was seen only a few times. This CDR3 is CASRSTRDPYPPLHF. The CDR3 bases are TGTGCCAGCAGGAGCACCCGGGACCCTTATCCACCCCTCCACTTT. The chain recombines TRBV28 with TRBJ1-6; D is perhaps TRBD1 (5 bases). Germline V CDR1 and CDR2: MDHEN, SYDVKM. V lost 6 bases to trimming and J lost 11 bases, with 20 bases between them. There are 15 residues in the CDR3.